Presented here are 15 T cell receptor beta chains from one specimen sequenced in a study of T cell responses to AZD1222 COVID-19 vaccine. The method was immunoSEQ multiplex PCR; TCRdb's version includes in-frame clones alone and lacks a portion of them. The sample lists some 120,000 clones; 88% were seen once. Material: peripheral blood, obtained on day 0 of AZD1222 vaccination. These receptors all come from an adult in good health.

The CDR3 nucleotides read TGTGCCAGCAGCTTCTATAGCTCCTACGAGCAGTACTTC. Amino acids: CASSFYSSYEQYF. The J gene is TRBJ2-7, the V gene TRBV13, with D unclear. CDR1 is PRHDT and CDR2 is FYEKMQ in the germline V gene (reference sequence). The CDR3 loop spans 13 amino acids. Trimming left V 3 bases short and J 0 bases short, with 6 bases between.

This clone occurred a few times. This chain uses TRBV6-5 with TRBJ1-2; no firm D call. From germline, CDR1 is MNHEY and CDR2 SVGAGI. This CDR3 has 13 amino acids. With 4 bases removed from V and 7 bases from J, the gap between germline ends came to 13 bases. The CDR3 protein is CASSSMGGVGYTF. CDR3 DNA sequence: TGTGCCAGCAGTTCCATGGGTGGGGTTGGCTACACCTTC.

The genes are TRBV15 and TRBJ2-3, with D tentatively TRBD2 (6 bases). V lost 5 bases and J 0 bases, leaving 15 bases between the germline ends. Germline CDR1 reads LNHNV; CDR2 reads YYDKDF (reference sequence). This CDR3 contains 16 residues. This chain's CDR3 is CATSRWRGPSTDTQYF. The CDR3 bases are TGTGCCACCAGCCGGTGGCGGGGACCTAGCACAGATACGCAGTATTTT.

This chain links TRBV30 with TRBJ2-4; TRBD2 is a possible D gene (6 bases). CDR1 is GTSNPN and CDR2 is SVGIG in the germline V gene (reference sequence). This CDR3 has 14 amino acids. V was clipped by 0 bases and J by 3 bases, with 9 bases between them. The CDR3 sequence is CAWSVGGVKNIQYF. For the CDR3, the DNA is TGTGCCTGGAGTGTAGGAGGGGTCAAAAACATTCAGTACTTC.

The V gene is TRBV24-1, the J gene TRBJ2-3; D gene uncertain. The V and J ends lost 7 bases and 0 bases respectively, with 10 bases between them. Germline assignment: CDR1 KGHDR and CDR2 SFDVKD. CDR3 length: 14 amino acids. The CDR3 sequence: CATSWGLSTDTQYF. CDR3 in DNA: TGTGCCACCAGCTGGGGTTTAAGCACAGATACGCAGTATTTT.

J is TRBJ2-3 and V is TRBV7-2, with D uncertain. The germline V and J ends were trimmed by 5 bases and 6 bases, with 9 bases remaining between them. Germline CDR1 reads SGHTA; CDR2 reads FQGNSA. The CDR3 runs 12 residues. Here the CDR3 DNA reads TGTGCCAGCAGCCCTTACACCGATACGCAGTATTTT. Its protein product is CASSPYTDTQYF.

V is TRBV21-1 and J is TRBJ1-5; TRBD1, as called in the table, went unchecked against the DNA. TRBV21-1 has pseudogene status. The CDR3 has 14 residues. CDR3 sequence reads: CASSKDRGNQPQHF. CDR3 bases: TGTGCCAGCAGCAAGGACAGGGGTAATCAGCCCCAGCATTTT.

This chain joins TRBV6-7 and TRBJ2-1; 9 positions agree with TRBD2. TRBV6-7 is recorded as an ORF, its role being uncertain. The CDR3 is 20 amino acids. V lost 6 bases and J lost 0; bases outside the gene matches: 18. CDR3 sequence reads: CASSLVGLAGKQSSYNEQFF. As DNA, the CDR3 is TGTGCCAGCAGCCTCGTGGGGCTAGCGGGAAAACAGAGCTCCTACAATGAGCAGTTCTTC.

The CDR3 loop reads CASSEAWGSGDTQYF. In DNA, the CDR3 is TGTGCCAGCAGTGAAGCGTGGGGGAGTGGAGATACGCAGTATTTT. The V call is TRBV6-1, the J call TRBJ2-3; D possibly matches TRBD1 or TRBD2 (5 bases each). V was shortened by 0 bases and J by 5 bases, with 12 bases between the two germline ends. The CDR3 runs 15 residues. Germline V gives CDR1 MNHNS, CDR2 SASEGT.

Points on this clone: At one of its ends the junction is not consistent with the germline gene, which may arise from a read error. V gene TRBV2 combines with J gene TRBJ1-2, with D hard to call. Germline values: CDR1 SNHLY, CDR2 FYNNEI. The CDR3 spans 12 residues. CDR3: CASSEGSLPFSF. The CDR3 DNA reads TGTGCCAGCAGTGAGGGCAGTCTTCCCTTCTCTTTC.

The rearrangement joins TRBV6-5 to TRBJ2-1; 7 nucleotides match TRBD1. Unmatched junction bases numbered 3, after V lost 6 bases and J lost 7 bases. Per the germline V gene, CDR1 is MNHEY and CDR2 is SVGAGI. CDR3 size: 12 residues. CDR3 nucleotide sequence: TGTGCCAGCAGCCAACAGGGGAATGAGCAGTTCTTC. This sequence encodes CASSQQGNEQFF.

The chain recombines TRBV3-1 (or the pseudogene TRBV3-2) with TRBJ2-3; 16 nucleotides line up with TRBD2. CDR3 size: 18 residues. Germline V gene sequence: CDR1 LGHDT, CDR2 YNNKEL (reference sequence). After removal of 3 bases from V and 8 bases from J, the junction contained 11 bases not matched to a gene. Here the CDR3 reads CASSHGTSGGAERGTQYF. Here the CDR3 DNA reads TGTGCCAGCAGCCACGGGACTAGCGGGGGGGCCGAGCGAGGTACGCAGTATTTT.

The chain couples TRBV6-1 to TRBJ2-7; 8 nucleotides agree with TRBD1. Germline CDR1 reads MNHNS; CDR2 reads SASEGT. The CDR3 loop spans 15 amino acids. The ends lost 3 bases at V and 1 base at J; junction bases unmatched: 5. CDR3 bases: TGTGCCAGCAGTGATCGGCAGGGGGCGTCCTACGAGCAGTACTTC. Translating it yields CASSDRQGASYEQYF.

The CDR3 coding sequence is TGCAGTGCTAGTTCTATAACAGGGGATCCCCTCCACTTT. Residues: CSASSITGDPLHF. The J gene is TRBJ1-6, the V gene TRBV20-1, with TRBD1 identical over 7 bases. Germline lookup yields CDR1 DFQATT and CDR2 SNEGSKA (reference sequence). This CDR3 contains 13 residues. Losses at the gene ends were 3 bases for V and 13 bases for J; bases not matched to a gene: 9.

This rearrangement joins TRBV5-1 to TRBJ2-6; D is perhaps TRBD1 or TRBD2 (5 bases each). The CDR3 has 16 amino acids. Germline V lookup: CDR1 SGHRS, CDR2 YFSETQ. Trimming left V 0 bases short and J 0 bases short, with 7 bases between. The CDR3 spells CASSLGGTSGANVLTF. CDR3 sequence (DNA): TGCGCCAGCAGCTTGGGAGGGACCTCTGGGGCCAACGTCCTGACTTTC.